These 10 T cell receptor beta chains share one sample of origin, sequenced in a study of T-cell memory formation after mild COVID-19. TCRdb fed the 5' RACE reads into MiXCR, producing one record per CDR3 protein. The sample lists some 260,000 distinct CDR3 sequences; about 15% were seen once. The sequenced sample consisted of PBMCs or a T cell subset sorted from them (not recorded which). The receptors here all came from a man aged 18 to 35 who had mild COVID-19 (a few samples of this study predate the infection). Cell type and time point are not known.

J is TRBJ1-5 and V is TRBV12-3 or TRBV12-4; D perhaps matches TRBD1 (5 bases). The length of the CDR3 is 12 residues. V shed 2 bases and J shed 7 bases, with 6 bases lying between them. This CDR3 reads CASSLWGQPQHF. The CDR3 DNA sequence: TGTGCCAGCAGTTTATGGGGCCAGCCCCAGCATTTT.

This clonotype has a handful of counts. CDR3 DNA: TGTGCCAGTACAACAGGGATTACAACTAATGAAAAACTGTTTTTT. It specifies CASTTGITTNEKLFF. The chain couples TRBV2 to TRBJ1-4; D possibly corresponds to TRBD1 (6 bases). The V end lost 9 bases, the J end lost 0 bases, and 14 bases lay between the germline ends. CDR3 size: 15 residues. CDR1 is SNHLY and CDR2 is FYNNEI in the germline V gene. Full variable domain (rest looked up from reference TRBV2 and TRBJ1-4): EPEVTQTPSHQVTQMGQEVILRCVPISNHLYFYWYRQILGQKVEFLVSFYNNEISEKSEIFDDQFSVERPDGSNFTLKIRSTKLEDSAMYFCASTTGITTNEKLFFGSGTQLSVL.

There are a few counts of this clonotype. V is TRBV24-1 and J is TRBJ1-6, with unresolved D. This CDR3 comprises 12 residues. Trimming shortened V by 9 bases and J by 8 bases, and 10 bases separated the two germline ends. The germline V gene encodes CDR1 KGHDR and CDR2 SFDVKD. The CDR3 protein is CATSRGDSPLHF. DNA for the CDR3: TGTGCCACCTCCCGGGGAGATTCACCCCTCCACTTT.

The chain has TRBV18 and TRBJ2-7; no reliable D call. The length of the CDR3 is 14 residues. The V end was cut by 3 bases, the J end by 0 bases, with 9 bases between. The germline CDR1 and CDR2 sequences are KGHSH and LQKENI. CDR3 in DNA: TGTGCCAGCTCACCGGACCCCAGCTCCTACGAGCAGTACGTC. This gives the protein CASSPDPSSYEQYV.

The chain is built from TRBV5-1 and TRBJ2-4, with D possibly TRBD1 on 5 matching bases. The V gene's germline CDR1 is SGHRS and CDR2 YFSETQ. CDR3 length: 12 residues. Trimming stripped 0 bases from V and 10 bases from J, with 8 bases between. Written as DNA, the CDR3 is TGCGCCAGCAGCTTGGTCAGGGAAATTCAGTACTTC. Translation: CASSLVREIQYF.

This clonotype was picked up a small number of times. The chain combines TRBV5-1 with TRBJ2-2; TRBD1 agrees at 7 bases. The CDR3 is 14 amino acids. Germline CDR1 is SGHRS and CDR2 is YFSETQ. V dropped 6 bases and J dropped 7; count of bases not matched to a gene: 9. The CDR3 DNA reads TGCGCCAGCAAGGAGACAGGGTCGAACGGGGAGCTGTTTTTT. Protein sequence: CASKETGSNGELFF.

The gene calls are TRBV6-1 and TRBJ2-1; D remains ambiguous. Trimming removed 0 bases at V and 1 base at J, with 10 bases between. The V gene's germline CDR1 is MNHNS and CDR2 SASEGT. This CDR3 has 16 amino acids. CDR3 sequence reads: CASSEARIVSYNEQFF. CDR3 sequence (DNA): TGTGCCAGCAGTGAAGCGCGGATCGTTTCCTACAATGAGCAGTTCTTC.

Only a few counts were recorded for this clonotype. The chain recombines TRBV6-2 or TRBV6-3 with TRBJ2-7, with D perhaps TRBD2 (5 bases). CDR1 is MNHEY and CDR2 is SVGEGT in the germline V gene. The CDR3 has 16 amino acids. V lost 5 bases and J 11 bases, leaving 28 bases between the germline ends. This chain's CDR3 is CASSPIDYRPGPMEYV. Written as DNA, the CDR3 is TGTGCCAGCAGTCCTATTGACTACCGACCGGGTCCCATGGAGTACGTC.

J is TRBJ1-5 and V is TRBV5-6, with TRBD1 matching over 7 bases. The ends lost 2 bases at V and 4 bases at J; junction bases unmatched: 12. Germline CDR1 is SGHDT and CDR2 is YYEEEE. The CDR3 runs to 17 residues. Written as DNA, the CDR3 is TGTGCCAGCAGCTTTGCTCTTGCCGGGACAGAGAATCAGCCCCAGCATTTT. This translates into CASSFALAGTENQPQHF. Looking up the rest from reference TRBV5-6 and TRBJ1-5 gives the full variable domain: DAGVTQSPTHLIKTRGQQVTLRCSPKSGHDTVSWYQQALGQGPQFIFQYYEEEERQRGNFPDRFSGHQFPNYSSELNVNALLLGDSALYLCASSFALAGTENQPQHFGDGTRLSIL.

V usage is TRBV5-1 and J usage is TRBJ1-4, with D possibly TRBD1 on 5 matching bases. The CDR3 totals 16 residues. V lost 4 bases, J lost 5 bases, and 18 bases lay in between. CDR1 and CDR2 (germline): SGHRS, YFSETQ. The CDR3 here is CASSAAPTAINEKLFF. The DNA of the CDR3 is TGCGCCAGCAGCGCCGCCCCGACAGCTATAAATGAAAAACTGTTTTTT.